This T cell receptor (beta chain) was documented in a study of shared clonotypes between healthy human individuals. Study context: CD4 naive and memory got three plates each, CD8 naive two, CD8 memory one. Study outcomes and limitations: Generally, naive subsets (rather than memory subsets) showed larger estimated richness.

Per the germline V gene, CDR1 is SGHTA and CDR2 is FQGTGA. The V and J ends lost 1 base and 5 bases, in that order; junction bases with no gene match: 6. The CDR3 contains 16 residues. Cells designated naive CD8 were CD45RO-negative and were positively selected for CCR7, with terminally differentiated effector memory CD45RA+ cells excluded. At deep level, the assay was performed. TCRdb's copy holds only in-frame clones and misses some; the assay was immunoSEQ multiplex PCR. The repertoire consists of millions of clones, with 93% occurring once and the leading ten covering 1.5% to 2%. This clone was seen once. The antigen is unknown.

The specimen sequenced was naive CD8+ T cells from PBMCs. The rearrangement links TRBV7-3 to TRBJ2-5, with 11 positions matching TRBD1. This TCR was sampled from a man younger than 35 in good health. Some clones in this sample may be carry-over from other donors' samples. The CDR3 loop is CASSLIGQGAGETQYF. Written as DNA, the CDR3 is TGTGCCAGCAGCTTAATAGGACAGGGGGCTGGTGAGACCCAGTACTTC.